This T cell receptor (beta chain) was observed in a study of cytomegalovirus exposure and HLA in healthy donors. Study observations and caveats: Accurate HLA-A and HLA-B prediction from TCR beta sequences was reported for most subjects.

Regarding this clone: Its antigen is undetermined. The junction and the germline gene differ at one end; a read error may be behind it.

Primers included in the PCR were 60 Vbeta and 13 Jbeta primers. The repertoire was sequenced with immunoSEQ multiplex PCR; TCRdb's copy has only in-frame clones and lacks some. The sample consists of 100,000 or so clones, approximately 70% of them appearing once. There are 13 residues in the CDR3. Germline CDR1 and CDR2: SQVTM and ANQGSEA. The sequence came from a man aged 30 to 39 in good health and CMV-seronegative. Sequencing input: PBMCs. The gene calls are TRBV29-1 and TRBJ1-1, with a tentative D call TRBD1 (6 bases). Written as DNA, the CDR3 is TGCAACGTGCCCGAATACAGGGCTTCGTTATATCGGTTT. Translating gives CNVPEYRASLYRF. Together with reference TRBV29-1 and TRBJ1-1, the CDR3 gives the full variable domain: SAVISQKPSRDICQRGTSLTIQCQVDSQVTMMFWYRQQPGQSLTLIATANQGSEATYESGFVIDKFPISRPNLTFSTLTVSNMSPEDSSIYLCNVPEYRASLYRFGQGTRLTVV.